This TCR beta chain comes out of a study of monozygotic twins with inflammatory bowel disease. Findings of the study overall: Cells of different T cell subtypes could not be told apart.

TCRdb re-called the 5' RACE reads; every CDR3 protein appears as one record, without DNA. This sample contains 300,000 to 350,000 distinct CDR3 sequences. On this clonotype: What it recognizes is unknown.

The template was total RNA from whole blood, with no T cell sorting. This TCR was sampled from a human donor with ulcerative colitis or Crohn's disease, or a healthy co-twin of an affected twin (not recorded which). The specimen sequenced was blood.

CDR3 protein: CASRDRDTEAFF. The genes are TRBV19 and TRBJ1-1; the D call from TCRdb, TRBD1, cannot be confirmed without DNA. The germline CDR1 and CDR2 sequences are LNHDA and SQIVND (reference sequence). The CDR3 loop spans 12 amino acids.